This T cell receptor beta chain is drawn from a study of T cell repertoires in cytomegalovirus infection. This clonotype has more than one count but fewer than ten. Its cognate antigen is unknown. TCRdb reanalysed the reads using MiXCR and keeps one entry per CDR3 protein. The sample has some 350,000 distinct CDR3 sequences, roughly 34% seen once. Sequenced here: cultured PBMCs, sampled from culture after CMV antigen stimulation. This TCR derives from a human donor in good health (CMV status not recorded). Some clones in this sample may be carry-over from other donors' samples.

CDR3 in amino acids: CASRTTSGRAEFF. The CDR3 nucleotides are TGTGCCAGCAGGACGACTAGCGGGAGGGCCGAGTTCTTC. The chain uses TRBV12-3 or TRBV12-4 and TRBJ2-1; 14 bases are a match to TRBD2. With V trimmed by 6 bases and J by 14 bases, 6 bases remained unmatched. There are 13 residues in the CDR3.